The rows below give T cell receptor beta chains drawn from one sample of a study of T-cell reconstitution after alpha-beta-depleted transplantation in children. Using its own MiXCR run on the PCR reads, TCRdb lists one record per CDR3 protein. Of hundreds of thousands of distinct CDR3 sequences in the sample, 10% to 15% are singletons; the top ten hold 0.75% to 0.85%. Sequences were derived from PBMCs, sampled before TCRalphabeta/CD19-depleted stem cell transplant. These receptors all stem from a girl aged 2 to 9 with congenital amegakaryocytic thrombocytopenia, due to receive a stem cell transplant. Both conserved end residues are part of each CDR3. D genes are given only for firm matches. Some rows mark clone size as missing; the rest say once, few, many or name a class of expanded clone.

v_gene,abundance,d_gene,j_gene,CDR3aa,CDR3nt
TRBV4-1,few,-,TRBJ1-4,CASSQVGTANEKLFF,TGCGCCAGCAGCCAAGTTGGAACAGCTAATGAAAAACTGTTTTTT
TRBV28,-,-,TRBJ1-3,CASSRRASGNTIYF,TGTGCCAGCAGTCGCAGGGCGTCTGGAAACACCATATATTTT
TRBV5-1,-,-,TRBJ1-4,CASSLAGARDEKLFF,TGCGCCAGCAGCTTGGCCGGGGCGCGTGATGAAAAACTGTTTTTT
TRBV18,few,TRBD1,TRBJ2-1,CASSVRDRGLNEQFF,TGTGCCAGCTCAGTTCGGGACAGGGGGTTGAATGAGCAGTTCTTC
TRBV5-1,-,-,TRBJ2-7,CASSLFHGGTYEQYF,TGCGCCAGCAGCTTGTTTCACGGCGGAACCTACGAGCAGTACTTC
TRBV10-2,-,-,TRBJ2-1,CASRITGIVYNEQFF,TGCGCCAGCAGAATCACGGGAATAGTCTACAATGAGCAGTTCTTC
TRBV14,-,-,TRBJ2-1,CASSPPPRGSRAYEQFF,TGTGCCAGCAGCCCACCCCCTAGAGGGAGTAGGGCCTATGAGCAGTTCTTC
TRBV18,few,-,TRBJ2-4,CASSPALTPERAKNIQYF,TGTGCCAGCTCACCAGCGCTCACCCCTGAGAGGGCCAAAAACATTCAGTACTTC
TRBV6-5,-,TRBD1,TRBJ1-1,CASSSMTGRYTEAFF,TGTGCCAGCAGTTCGATGACAGGGAGGTACACTGAAGCTTTCTTT
TRBV5-1,many,-,TRBJ2-2,CASEDRLTGELFF,TGCGCCAGCGAGGACCGCCTCACCGGGGAGCTGTTTTTT
TRBV12-3/TRBV12-4,many,-,TRBJ2-7,CASSIVSYEQYF,TGTGCCAGCAGCATAGTCTCCTACGAGCAGTACTTC
TRBV12-3/TRBV12-4,few,-,TRBJ2-5,CASSLKFGAQETQYF,TGTGCCAGCAGTTTAAAGTTCGGGGCCCAAGAGACCCAGTACTTC
TRBV20-1,few,TRBD2,TRBJ2-1,CSAVISGINEQFF,TGCAGTGCCGTAATTAGCGGGATCAATGAGCAGTTCTTC
TRBV4-1,many,-,TRBJ2-3,CASSQDHTTDTQYF,TGCGCCAGCAGCCAAGATCATACCACAGATACGCAGTATTTT
TRBV28,many,-,TRBJ2-7,CASTKGREFEQYF,TGTGCCAGCACTAAAGGCAGGGAGTTCGAGCAGTACTTC
TRBV20-1,many,-,TRBJ1-5,CSASSGAGDQPQHF,TGCAGTGCTAGTTCCGGGGCAGGGGATCAGCCCCAGCATTTT
TRBV5-1,few,TRBD2,TRBJ2-7,CASSILAGGTYEQYF,TGCGCCAGCAGCATCCTAGCGGGAGGGACCTACGAGCAGTACTTC
TRBV7-9,-,-,TRBJ1-5,CASSLIQVDYEEQPQHF,TGTGCCAGCAGCTTAATCCAGGTGGACTATGAGGAGCAGCCCCAGCATTTT
TRBV5-1,few,-,TRBJ2-7,CASHSPGTLTYEQYF,TGCGCCAGCCACAGCCCCGGGACTCTCACCTACGAGCAGTACTTC
TRBV10-3,few,-,TRBJ1-1,CAISGVSRDTEAFF,TGTGCCATCAGTGGGGTCTCCAGAGACACTGAAGCTTTCTTT